This is a list of T cell receptor beta chains from one sample in a study of T cell repertoires in cytomegalovirus infection. TCRdb called the reads again in MiXCR, with one record for every CDR3 protein. This sample has approximately 320,000 distinct CDR3 sequences, with around 9.5% found just once. The sample taken for sequencing was PBMCs. The receptors were gathered from a human donor in good health (CMV status not recorded). Some clones in this sample may be carry-over from other donors' samples. Both conserved end residues are part of each CDR3. The D gene is left open where the match is weak. A clone size is listed for some rows: how often the clone was seen (once, few, many), or a class if it is expanded.

v_call,clone_size,d_call,j_call,cdr3_nt,cdr3_aa
TRBV11-2,few,TRBD2,TRBJ2-1,TGTGCCAGCAGCTGGGACCCCCGGGGGGGAGCCTACAATGAGCAGTTCTTC,CASSWDPRGGAYNEQFF
TRBV29-1,.,TRBD2,TRBJ2-6,TGCAGCGCCCTGGGCGGGGGGCTTGGGGCCTACGTCCTGACTTTC,CSALGGGLGAYVLTF
TRBV7-2,many,TRBD1,TRBJ2-5,TGTGCCAGCAGCACACCACGGACAGGGGAAGAGACCCAGTACTTC,CASSTPRTGEETQYF
TRBV7-3,.,.,TRBJ2-7,TGTGCCAGCGAGCCCCACGAGCAGTACTTC,CASEPHEQYF
TRBV7-2,many,.,TRBJ2-7,TGTGCCAGCAGCTTGACGATCTCGGGGGAGTTCTACGAGCAGTACTTC,CASSLTISGEFYEQYF
TRBV7-2,many,.,TRBJ2-1,TGTGCCAGCAGCTTAGGGAATACGGCCGATGAGCAGTTCTTC,CASSLGNTADEQFF
TRBV20-1,.,.,TRBJ2-7,TGCAGTGCTAGAGTAATGGTCTCCTACGAGCAGTACTTC,CSARVMVSYEQYF
TRBV4-1,few,TRBD2,TRBJ2-2,TGCGCCAGCAGCCAAGGCCTAGCGGGGAGGTCAGTCACCGGGGAGCTGTTTTTT,CASSQGLAGRSVTGELFF
TRBV20-1,.,.,TRBJ2-1,TGCAGCGCCCCTTCATCCCAGTCCTACAATGAGCAGTTCTTC,CSAPSSQSYNEQFF
TRBV7-4,.,.,TRBJ2-3,TGTGCCAGCCGGAGGGCGAGAGGGAGTAGATACGCAGATACGCAGTATTTT,CASRRARGSRYADTQYF
TRBV7-6,many,TRBD2,TRBJ2-3,TGTGCCAGCAGTCTCGCGGGAGGGGCGGATACGCAGTATTTT,CASSLAGGADTQYF
TRBV27,few,TRBD1,TRBJ2-5,TGTGCCAGCAGTTCCCGGACAGGGGGCCTGGGGACCCAGTACTTC,CASSSRTGGLGTQYF
TRBV28,few,.,TRBJ1-1,TGTGCCAGCAGTCTTAGGGGCGGGCGAAGGAGCACTGAAGCTTTCTTT,CASSLRGGRRSTEAFF
TRBV27,few,.,TRBJ2-1,TGTGCCAGCAGTTTATCGACTAGTTCCAACAATGAGCAGTTCTTC,CASSLSTSSNNEQFF
TRBV28,.,.,TRBJ1-1,TGTGCCAGCGGCCAGGAACAGGGGAACACTGAAGCTTTCTTT,CASGQEQGNTEAFF
TRBV6-2/TRBV6-3,few,.,TRBJ1-1,TGTGCCAGCAACCTGAACAGTAACACTGAAGCTTTCTTT,CASNLNSNTEAFF
TRBV27,few,.,TRBJ2-5,TGTGCCAGCAGTGTCGGAGCAGGGTCTCCCTCCCAAGAGACCCAGTACTTC,CASSVGAGSPSQETQYF
TRBV12-3/TRBV12-4,many,.,TRBJ1-6,TGTGCCAGCAGTTTACAAGGGGATTCACCCCTCCACTTT,CASSLQGDSPLHF
TRBV13,.,TRBD1,TRBJ1-2,TGTGCCAGCTGCAGGACAGGGGAGAGTTATGGCTACACCTTC,CASCRTGESYGYTF
TRBV30,many,.,TRBJ2-6,TGTGCCTGGAGCCCTAGGCAGTCTGGGGCCAACGTCCTGACTTTC,CAWSPRQSGANVLTF
TRBV7-2,many,TRBD1,TRBJ2-7,TGTGCCAGCAGCGTCTCCGGGACAGGGGTTTCCTACGAGCAGTACTTC,CASSVSGTGVSYEQYF
TRBV5-1,.,.,TRBJ2-1,TGCGCCAGCAGCTGGGGGCCGGGAGTCCCACGGAGCTCCTACAATGAGCAGTTCTTC,CASSWGPGVPRSSYNEQFF
TRBV6-1,few,.,TRBJ2-7,TGTGCCAGCAGTACCGACAGATTAGAGCAGTACTTC,CASSTDRLEQYF
TRBV2,many,TRBD2,TRBJ2-2,TGTGCCCGGTCGAAAGGGCGGGGGGTGACCGGGGAGCTGTTTTTT,CARSKGRGVTGELFF
TRBV2,many,.,TRBJ2-4,TGTGCCAGCCGGGATCCCCTGAGGAAAAACATTCAGTACTTC,CASRDPLRKNIQYF
TRBV24-1,.,.,TRBJ2-1,TGTGCCACCAGTGAAGGGACCGCCAGCTCCTACAATGAGCAGTTCTTC,CATSEGTASSYNEQFF
TRBV28,many,.,TRBJ2-1,TGTGCCAGCAGAGGGACTGGGAGGACGGCGGCGTACAATGAGCAGTTCTTC,CASRGTGRTAAYNEQFF
TRBV7-6,many,.,TRBJ1-1,TGTGCCAGCAGCCCCTCGGGCTCAATGAACACTGAAGCTTTCTTT,CASSPSGSMNTEAFF
TRBV7-2,many,.,TRBJ1-6,TGTGCCAGCAGCTTAGGTGGAACGCCCCTCCACTTT,CASSLGGTPLHF
TRBV20-1,few,.,TRBJ1-4,TGCAGTGCTAGAGATCGGGTGGGGGGACGTGGTGAAAAACTGTTTTTT,CSARDRVGGRGEKLFF
TRBV11-2,once,TRBD1,TRBJ2-2,TGTGCCAGCAGCCCTCGAGGGGGCGAGGCGGTCACCGGGGAGCTGTGTTTT,CASSPRGGEAVTGELCF
TRBV7-6,few,TRBD1,TRBJ1-1,TGTGCCAGCAGCCCAGTCCAGGGGGCCACTGAAGCTTTCTTT,CASSPVQGATEAFF
TRBV12-5,few,.,TRBJ2-7,TGTGCTAGTGGTCTCATGGGCCGGGGTCGCGAGCAGTACTTC,CASGLMGRGREQYF
TRBV7-2,.,.,TRBJ2-5,TGTGCCAGCAGCCCCTCCCTGGCAGAAGAGACCCAGTACTTC,CASSPSLAEETQYF
TRBV7-8,many,TRBD2,TRBJ2-7,TGTGCCAGCAGCTTAGCTGTCGGACTAGCGGGGCGCGAGCAGTACTTC,CASSLAVGLAGREQYF
TRBV5-1,few,.,TRBJ1-3,TGCGCCAGCAGTAACCAACCGAGCTCTGGAAACACCATATATTTT,CASSNQPSSGNTIYF
TRBV5-1,.,TRBD1,TRBJ1-5,TGCGCCAGCAGCTTCTCCGGGACAGACAATCAGCCCCAGCATTTT,CASSFSGTDNQPQHF
TRBV12-3/TRBV12-4,few,.,TRBJ2-6,TGTGCCAGCAGCCAAAGGGGGTCTGGGGCCAACGTCCTGACTTTC,CASSQRGSGANVLTF
TRBV11-1,few,.,TRBJ2-7,TGTGCCAGCAGCTTGACCCAGATAAGCTACGAGCAGTACTTC,CASSLTQISYEQYF
TRBV7-2,many,.,TRBJ2-5,TGTGCCAGCAGCTTAGCGACGGCAGGTGGCCAAGAGACCCAGTACTTC,CASSLATAGGQETQYF
TRBV7-2,many,.,TRBJ2-2,TGTGCCAGCAGCGCCCAGTCGACGGGACGAACTTACGGGGAGCTGTTTTTT,CASSAQSTGRTYGELFF
TRBV29-1,many,TRBD1,TRBJ2-3,TGCAGCGTTGAAGATGGAGGCAGACAGGGAGTCACAGATACGCAGTATTTT,CSVEDGGRQGVTDTQYF
TRBV7-2,many,TRBD1,TRBJ1-5,TGTGCCAGCAGCTTAATTGCGAAGGGGGCAAGCAATCAGCCCCAGCATTTT,CASSLIAKGASNQPQHF
TRBV25-1,.,TRBD1,TRBJ2-1,TGTGCCAGCAGTGGATGGACAGGGGGCATGAACGGCGATGAGCAGTTCTTC,CASSGWTGGMNGDEQFF
TRBV7-2,.,TRBD2,TRBJ2-1,TGTGCCAGCAGCCCATGGACTAGCGGGCAATACAATGAGCAGTTCTTC,CASSPWTSGQYNEQFF
TRBV6-2/TRBV6-3,.,.,TRBJ2-1,TGTGCCAGCAGTTACTCGATAGTAGTTCGTGAGCAGTTCTTC,CASSYSIVVREQFF
TRBV7-9,many,TRBD2,TRBJ2-3,TGTGCCAGCAGCTTAGGGGCTAGCGGGAGTAGAACAGATACGCAGTATTTT,CASSLGASGSRTDTQYF
TRBV12-3/TRBV12-4,.,.,TRBJ2-2,TGTGCCAGCAGAAGTCAGGGGTCCGGGGAGCTGTTTTTT,CASRSQGSGELFF
TRBV7-2,many,TRBD1,TRBJ2-2,TGTGCCAGCAGGTCCGGGACAGGGGGCACCGGGGAGCTGTTTTTT,CASRSGTGGTGELFF
TRBV7-8,many,.,TRBJ1-4,TGTGCCAGCGGGTGGGAAGCCCGAAATGAAAAACTGTTTTTT,CASGWEARNEKLFF
TRBV30,few,TRBD2,TRBJ2-7,TGTGCCTGGACCCTCGGGGGGACCTACGAGCAGTACTTC,CAWTLGGTYEQYF